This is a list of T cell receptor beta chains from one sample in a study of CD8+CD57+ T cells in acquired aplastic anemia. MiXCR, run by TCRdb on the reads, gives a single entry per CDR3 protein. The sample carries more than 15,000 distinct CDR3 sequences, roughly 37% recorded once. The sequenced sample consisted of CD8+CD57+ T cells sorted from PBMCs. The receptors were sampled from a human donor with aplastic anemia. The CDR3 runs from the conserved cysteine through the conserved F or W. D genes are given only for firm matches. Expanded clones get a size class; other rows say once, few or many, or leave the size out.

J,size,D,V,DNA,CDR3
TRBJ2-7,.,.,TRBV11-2,TGTGCCAGCAGCTTAAGTTCTATAGGGACCGGTAACTACGAGCAGTACTTC,CASSLSSIGTGNYEQYF
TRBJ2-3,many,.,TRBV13,TGTGCCAGCAGTCAGGAAGATACGCAGTATTTT,CASSQEDTQYF
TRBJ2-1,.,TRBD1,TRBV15,TGTGCCAGCAGTTTACACACCGGGACAGCATCCTACAATGAGCAGTTCTTC,CASSLHTGTASYNEQFF
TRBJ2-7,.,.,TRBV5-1,TGCGCCAGCCAGCTTCGGACAGACTACGAGCAGTACTTC,CASQLRTDYEQYF
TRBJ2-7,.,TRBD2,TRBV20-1,TGCAGTGCTACGGGGGGGGCGCAAACCTACGAGCAGTACTTC,CSATGGAQTYEQYF
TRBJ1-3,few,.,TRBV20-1,TGCAGTGCTCGTGAAGGGAAGGCTGGAAACACCATATATTTT,CSAREGKAGNTIYF
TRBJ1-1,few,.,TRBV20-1,TGCAGTGCCCTCACTCTGACAGCGAACACTGAAGCTTTCTTT,CSALTLTANTEAFF
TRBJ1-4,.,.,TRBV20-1,TGCAGTGCTAGACAGGCCGAAAAACTGTTTTTT,CSARQAEKLFF
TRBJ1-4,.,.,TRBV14,TGTGCCAGCAGCCAAGTTCTGGGAGGCGAAAAACTGTTTTTT,CASSQVLGGEKLFF
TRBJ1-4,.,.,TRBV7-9,TGTGCCAGCAGGGAGGGGGGCGAAAAACTGTTTTTT,CASREGGEKLFF
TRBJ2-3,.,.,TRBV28,TGTGCCAGCAGCCTAGAGGAGGCTATGGGTACAGATACGCAGTATTTT,CASSLEEAMGTDTQYF
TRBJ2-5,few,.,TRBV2,TGTGCCAGCACGGGGACCAGGGAAGAGACCCAGTACTTC,CASTGTREETQYF
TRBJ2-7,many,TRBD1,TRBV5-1,TGCGCCAGCAGCTGGACAGGGTACGAGCAGTACTTC,CASSWTGYEQYF
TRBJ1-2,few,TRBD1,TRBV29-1,TGCAGCGTTGAAGTGGACAGGGGGCTTCATGGCTACACCTTC,CSVEVDRGLHGYTF
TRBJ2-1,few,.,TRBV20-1,TGCAGTGCGCCGAAGGGGGGAGTCTCCTACAATGAGCAGTTCTTC,CSAPKGGVSYNEQFF
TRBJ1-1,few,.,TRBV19,TGTGCCAGCCGAGAGTGGGGGTCCCTGAACACTGAAGCTTTCTTT,CASREWGSLNTEAFF